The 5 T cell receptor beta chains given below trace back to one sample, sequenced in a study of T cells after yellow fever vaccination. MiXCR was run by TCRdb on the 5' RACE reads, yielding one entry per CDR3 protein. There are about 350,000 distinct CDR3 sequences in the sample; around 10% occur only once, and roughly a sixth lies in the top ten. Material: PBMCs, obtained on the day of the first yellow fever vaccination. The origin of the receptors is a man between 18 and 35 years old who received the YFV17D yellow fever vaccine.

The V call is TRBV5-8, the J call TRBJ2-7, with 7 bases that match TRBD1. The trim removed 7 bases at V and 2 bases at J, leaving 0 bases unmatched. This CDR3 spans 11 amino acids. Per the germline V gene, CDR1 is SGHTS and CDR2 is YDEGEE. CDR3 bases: TGTGCCAGCGGACAGGCCTACGAGCAGTACGTC. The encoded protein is CASGQAYEQYV.

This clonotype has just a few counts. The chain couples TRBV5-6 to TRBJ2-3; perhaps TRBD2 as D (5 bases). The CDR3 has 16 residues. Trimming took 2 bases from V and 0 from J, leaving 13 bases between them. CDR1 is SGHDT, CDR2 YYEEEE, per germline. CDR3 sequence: CASSLRGLTSTDTQYF. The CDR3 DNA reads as TGTGCCAGCAGCTTACGGGGTTTAACTAGCACAGATACGCAGTATTTT.

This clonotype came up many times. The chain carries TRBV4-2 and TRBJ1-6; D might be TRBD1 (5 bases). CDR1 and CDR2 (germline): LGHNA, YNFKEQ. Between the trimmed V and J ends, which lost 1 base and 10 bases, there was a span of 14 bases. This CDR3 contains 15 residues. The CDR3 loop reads CASSQGGGVNSPLHF. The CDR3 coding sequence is TGTGCCAGCAGCCAAGGGGGGGGGGTCAACTCACCCCTCCACTTT.

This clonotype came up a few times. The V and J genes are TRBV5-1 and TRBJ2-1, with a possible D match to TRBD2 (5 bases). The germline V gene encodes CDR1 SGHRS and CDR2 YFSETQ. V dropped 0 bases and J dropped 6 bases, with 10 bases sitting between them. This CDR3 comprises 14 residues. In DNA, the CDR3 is TGCGCCAGCAGCTTGGGTTCTAGCTCCAATGAGCAGTTCTTC. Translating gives CASSLGSSSNEQFF.

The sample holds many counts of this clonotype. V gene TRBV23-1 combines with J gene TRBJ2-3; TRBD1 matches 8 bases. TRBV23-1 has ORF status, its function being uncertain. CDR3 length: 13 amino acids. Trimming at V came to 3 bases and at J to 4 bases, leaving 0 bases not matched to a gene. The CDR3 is CASSQDRADTQYF. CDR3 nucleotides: TGCGCCAGCAGTCAGGACAGGGCAGATACGCAGTATTTT.